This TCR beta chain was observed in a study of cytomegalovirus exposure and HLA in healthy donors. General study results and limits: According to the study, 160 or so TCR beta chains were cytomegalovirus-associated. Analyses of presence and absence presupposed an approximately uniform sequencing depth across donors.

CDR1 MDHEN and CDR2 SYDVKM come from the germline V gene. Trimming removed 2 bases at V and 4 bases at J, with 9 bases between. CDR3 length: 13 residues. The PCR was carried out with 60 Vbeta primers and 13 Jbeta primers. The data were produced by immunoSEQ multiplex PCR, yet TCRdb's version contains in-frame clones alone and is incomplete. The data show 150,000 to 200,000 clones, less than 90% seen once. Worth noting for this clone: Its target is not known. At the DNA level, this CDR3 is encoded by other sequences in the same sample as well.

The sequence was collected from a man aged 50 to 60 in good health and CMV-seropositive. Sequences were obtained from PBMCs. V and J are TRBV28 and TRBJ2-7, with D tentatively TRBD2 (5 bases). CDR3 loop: CASSLGSRYEQYF. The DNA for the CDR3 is TGTGCCAGCAGTTTAGGGAGCCGGTACGAGCAGTACTTC.